The 15 T cell receptor beta chains presented below share a single source sample, sequenced in a study of T cells after yellow fever vaccination. Using its own MiXCR run on the 5' RACE reads, TCRdb lists one record per CDR3 protein. The repertoire holds about 74,000 distinct CDR3 sequences, around 6.5% seen once, with 35% to 45% in the top ten. The input for sequencing was CD8+ T cells sorted from PBMCs, taken about 5 days after the first yellow fever vaccination. The receptor set was obtained from a man younger than 30 who received the YFV17D yellow fever vaccine.

This clonotype was detected a few times. The DNA for the CDR3 is TGCAGCGTTGAGACAGGGGACACCGGGGAGCTGTTTTTT. Its protein is CSVETGDTGELFF. V and J are TRBV29-1 and TRBJ2-2, with 8 bases fitting TRBD1. J gave up 3 bases and V 3 bases, and 0 bases lay outside the gene matches. Germline V CDR1 and CDR2: SQVTM, ANQGSEA. The CDR3 length is 13 residues.

This clonotype was seen ten or more times. The V gene is TRBV4-1, the J gene TRBJ2-1; D is tentatively TRBD1 or TRBD2 (7 bases each). Germline V gene lookup returns CDR1 MGHRA and CDR2 YSYEKL. The CDR3 is 15 amino acids. V was clipped by 5 bases and J by 6 bases, with 17 bases between them. The CDR3 here is CASSLTGRASNEQFF. In nucleotides, the CDR3 is TGCGCCAGCAGCTTGACAGGGAGGGCCTCCAATGAGCAGTTCTTC.

This clonotype was observed many times. This rearrangement joins TRBV12-3 or TRBV12-4 to TRBJ2-6; TRBD1 matches 7 bases. J was trimmed by 4 bases and V by 5 bases; bases with no gene match: 8. This CDR3 has 16 amino acids. This CDR3 is CASSPSTGAGANVLTF. The CDR3 coding sequence is TGTGCCAGCAGTCCGAGTACAGGGGCCGGGGCCAACGTCCTGACTTTC.

In this sample, this clonotype turned up many times. The chain combines TRBV7-9 with TRBJ1-1; 7 bases are a match to TRBD1. CDR1 and CDR2 from the germline V gene are SEHNR and FQNEAQ (reference sequence). The CDR3 length is 14 residues. Losses at the gene ends were 1 base for V and 10 bases for J; bases not matched to a gene: 9. The CDR3 loop is CASSLVGQASPAFF. CDR3 nucleotide sequence: TGTGCCAGCAGCTTAGTTGGACAGGCCTCACCAGCTTTCTTT. The full variable domain, with the rest looked up from reference TRBV7-9 and TRBJ1-1, is DTGVSQNPRHKITKRGQNVTFRCDPISEHNRLYWYRQTLGQGPEFLTYFQNEAQLEKSRLLSDRFSAERPKGSFSTLEIQRTEQGDSAMYLCASSLVGQASPAFFGQGTRLTVV.

The rearrangement links TRBV7-2 to TRBJ1-1, with unresolved D. The germline CDR1 and CDR2 sequences are SGHTA and FQGNSA. Trimming left V 4 bases short and J 5 bases short, with 11 bases between. This CDR3 is built from 13 residues. CDR3 protein: CASSSPGITEAFF. CDR3 DNA sequence: TGTGCCAGCAGCTCTCCAGGCATAACTGAAGCTTTCTTT.

This clonotype was found a few times. This chain links TRBV4-2 with TRBJ2-7, with 13 bases fitting TRBD2. Germline loops: CDR1 LGHNA, CDR2 YNFKEQ. After removal of 4 bases from V and 6 bases from J, the junction contained 6 bases not matched to a gene. The CDR3 length is 15 residues. In nucleotides, the CDR3 is TGTGCCAGCAGCCCGACTAGCGGGGGGCAGTTCGAGCAGTACTTC. Translated: CASSPTSGGQFEQYF.

This clonotype came up a few times. V usage is TRBV5-5 and J usage is TRBJ2-1, with D uncertain. Trimming took 0 bases from V and 6 from J, leaving 10 bases between them. The CDR3 is 14 residues long. Germline CDR1 and CDR2: SGHKS and YYEKEE (reference sequence). The CDR3: CASSLVVAPNEQFF. CDR3 in DNA: TGTGCCAGCAGCTTGGTAGTGGCTCCCAATGAGCAGTTCTTC.

The chain uses TRBV28 and TRBJ2-5, with 7 bases identical to TRBD1. CDR3 length: 17 residues. The V gene end was trimmed by 3 bases and the J gene end by 5 bases; junction bases not matched to a gene: 15. Per germline, CDR1 MDHEN and CDR2 SYDVKM. The DNA of the CDR3 is TGTGCCAGCAGTTTCCCTTTTTGGGAAGGGGGCGGGGAGACCCAGTACTTC. It translates to CASSFPFWEGGGETQYF.

This clonotype was recorded many times. CDR3 sequence reads: CASSQGGNTGELFF. DNA for the CDR3: TGTGCCAGCAGCCAAGGAGGGAACACCGGGGAGCTGTTTTTT. The gene calls are TRBV14 and TRBJ2-2; unclear D gene. Germline V gene lookup returns CDR1 SGHDN and CDR2 FVKESK. Deletions cut 1 base from V and 1 base from J, with 4 bases between. The CDR3 is 14 amino acids.

This clonotype was counted a few times. As DNA, the CDR3 is TGTGCCAGCAGCTGGAGATGGGGTGGAAACACTGAAGCTTTCTTT. It codes for CASSWRWGGNTEAFF. J is TRBJ1-1 and V is TRBV11-2; no reliable D call. The CDR3 covers 15 residues. V was clipped by 4 bases and J by 2 bases, with 14 bases between them. The V gene's germline CDR1 is SGHAT and CDR2 FQNNGV.

This clonotype has a count of ten or more. This chain links TRBV4-1 with TRBJ2-4; 7 bases line up with TRBD1. Germline loops: CDR1 MGHRA, CDR2 YSYEKL. Unmatched junction bases numbered 10, after V lost 5 bases and J lost 0 bases. This CDR3 contains 17 residues. The CDR3 DNA reads TGCGCCAGCAGCTCCCAGGACAGGCCATTAGCCAAAAACATTCAGTACTTC. Translated: CASSSQDRPLAKNIQYF.

This clonotype was seen at least ten times. The chain combines TRBV12-3 or TRBV12-4 with TRBJ2-2, with a possible D match to TRBD1 (8 bases). The germline V and J ends were trimmed by 1 base and 7 bases, with 13 bases remaining between them. CDR3 length: 15 amino acids. The DNA of the CDR3 is TGTGCCAGCAGTTTAGAGACAGGGGAGGGCGGGGAGCTGTTTTTT. Amino acid sequence: CASSLETGEGGELFF.

The sample holds a few counts of this clonotype. This chain uses TRBV7-9 with TRBJ2-7, with 11 bases aligning to TRBD1. V gave up 5 bases and J gave up 2 bases; unmatched junction bases: 8. Germline V gene data show CDR1 as SEHNR and CDR2 as FQNEAQ (reference sequence). CDR3 length: 16 residues. DNA of the CDR3: TGTGCCAGCAGCCCACGAGGACAGGGGGCCCCCTACGAGCAGTACTTC. The encoded protein is CASSPRGQGAPYEQYF.

The DNA of the CDR3 is TGTGCCAGCAGCTTGGCCGGCCGGGGGGCTGCTAATGAAAAACTGTTTTTT. Translating it yields CASSLAGRGAANEKLFF. V gene TRBV5-6 combines with J gene TRBJ1-4; tentatively, D is TRBD1 (6 bases). The germline CDR1 and CDR2 sequences are SGHDT and YYEEEE. The CDR3 runs 17 residues. V was shortened by 0 bases and J by 3 bases, with 15 bases between the two germline ends.

This clonotype occurred many times. The V gene is TRBV9, the J gene TRBJ2-7; D gene uncertain. The CDR3 runs 14 residues. V was shortened by 3 bases and J by 0 bases, with 10 bases between the two germline ends. Germline V CDR1 and CDR2: SGDLS, YYNGEE. The CDR3 bases are TGTGCCAGCAGCGCCGCGCCCGGCTCCTACGAGCAGTACTTC. It specifies CASSAAPGSYEQYF.